The subject of this entry is one TCR beta chain. No antigen is known for it. This sample is part of a study of cytomegalovirus exposure and HLA in healthy donors. Overall study: Counted in an early data release were some 81 million unique TCRs from HLA-typed donors. Overall study findings and caveats: A later analysis revealed that TCR association rates differed between HLA loci, peaking at DRB1 and bottoming out at HLA-C. V- and J-gene trimming in TCR beta was tied to a missense DCLRE1C variant by an analysis performed later.

Germline V CDR1 and CDR2: ENHRY, SYGVKD. The CDR3 contains 15 residues. V was clipped by 3 bases and J by 5 bases, with 16 bases between them. Vbeta (60) and Jbeta (13) primers were used in the PCR. Profiled with immunoSEQ multiplex PCR; TCRdb holds only in-frame clones, not every one. This table holds 45,000 to 70,000 clones, approximately 82% found once. This chain uses TRBV10-3 with TRBJ1-1; no clear D. The sequencing sample was made of PBMCs. The source of this sequence is a man between 45 and 60 years old in good health and CMV-seronegative. The chain's CDR3 is CAISDTGKDRTEAFF. As DNA, the CDR3 is TGTGCCATCAGTGACACGGGGAAGGATAGGACTGAAGCTTTCTTT.